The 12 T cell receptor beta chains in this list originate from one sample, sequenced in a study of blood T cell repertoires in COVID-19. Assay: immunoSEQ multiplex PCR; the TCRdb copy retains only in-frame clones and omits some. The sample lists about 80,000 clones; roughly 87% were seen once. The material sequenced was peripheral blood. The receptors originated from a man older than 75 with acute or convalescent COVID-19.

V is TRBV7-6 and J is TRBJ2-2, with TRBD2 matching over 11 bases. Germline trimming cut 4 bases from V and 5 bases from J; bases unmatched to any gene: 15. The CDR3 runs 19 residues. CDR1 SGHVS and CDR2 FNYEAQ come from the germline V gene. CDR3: CASSSPASGGLQVTGELFF. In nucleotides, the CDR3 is TGTGCCAGCAGCTCCCCCGCTAGCGGGGGGCTCCAGGTGACCGGGGAGCTGTTTTTT.

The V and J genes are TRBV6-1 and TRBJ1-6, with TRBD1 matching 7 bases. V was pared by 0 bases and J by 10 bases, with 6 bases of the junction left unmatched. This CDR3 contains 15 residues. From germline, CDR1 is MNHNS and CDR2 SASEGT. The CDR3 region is CASSEAAQGGSPLHF. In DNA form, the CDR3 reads TGTGCCAGCAGTGAAGCGGCCCAGGGGGGATCACCCCTCCACTTT.

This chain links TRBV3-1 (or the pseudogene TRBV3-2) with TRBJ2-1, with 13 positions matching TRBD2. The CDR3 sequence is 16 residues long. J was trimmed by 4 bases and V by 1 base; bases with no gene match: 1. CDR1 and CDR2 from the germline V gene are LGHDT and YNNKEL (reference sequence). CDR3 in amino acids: CASSQVGLAGYNEQFF. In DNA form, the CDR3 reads TGTGCCAGCAGCCAAGTGGGACTAGCGGGGTACAATGAGCAGTTCTTC.

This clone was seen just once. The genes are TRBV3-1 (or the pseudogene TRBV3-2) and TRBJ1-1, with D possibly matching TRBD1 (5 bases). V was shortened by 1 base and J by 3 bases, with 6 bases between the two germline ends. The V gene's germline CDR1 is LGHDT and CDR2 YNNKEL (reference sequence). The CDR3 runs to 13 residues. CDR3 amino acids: CASSQGQYTEAFF. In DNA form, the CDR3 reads TGTGCCAGCAGCCAAGGACAGTACACTGAAGCTTTCTTT.

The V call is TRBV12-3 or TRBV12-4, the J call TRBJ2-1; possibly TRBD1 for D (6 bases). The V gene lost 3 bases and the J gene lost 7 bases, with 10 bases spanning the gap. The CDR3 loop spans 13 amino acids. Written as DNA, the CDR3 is TGTGCCAGCAGTTTTCAGGGGCAGAATGAGCAGTTCTTC. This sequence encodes CASSFQGQNEQFF.

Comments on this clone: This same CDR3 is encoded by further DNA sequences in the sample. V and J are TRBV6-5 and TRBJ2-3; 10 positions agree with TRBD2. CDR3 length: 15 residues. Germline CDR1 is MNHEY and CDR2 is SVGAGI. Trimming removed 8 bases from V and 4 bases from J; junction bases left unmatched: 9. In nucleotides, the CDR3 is TGTGCCAGCCGGTTAGCGGGGGGTCGTGCAGATACGCAGTATTTT. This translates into CASRLAGGRADTQYF.

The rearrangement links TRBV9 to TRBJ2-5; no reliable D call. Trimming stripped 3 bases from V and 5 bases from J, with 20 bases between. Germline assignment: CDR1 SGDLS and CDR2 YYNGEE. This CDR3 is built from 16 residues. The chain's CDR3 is CASSAGPDGSRETQYF. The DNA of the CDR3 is TGTGCCAGCAGCGCCGGTCCCGACGGGTCGAGGGAGACCCAGTACTTC.

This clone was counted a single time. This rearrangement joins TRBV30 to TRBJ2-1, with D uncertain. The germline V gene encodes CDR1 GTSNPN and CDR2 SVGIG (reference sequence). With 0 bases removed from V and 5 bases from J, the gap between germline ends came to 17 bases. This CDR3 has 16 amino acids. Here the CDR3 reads CAWSVYLKYRHNEQFF. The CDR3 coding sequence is TGTGCCTGGAGTGTATATCTAAAGTATCGTCACAATGAGCAGTTCTTC.

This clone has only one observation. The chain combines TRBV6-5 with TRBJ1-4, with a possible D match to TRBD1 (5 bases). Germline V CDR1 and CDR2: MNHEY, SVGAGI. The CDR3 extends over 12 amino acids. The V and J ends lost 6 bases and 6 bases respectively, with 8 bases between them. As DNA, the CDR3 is TGTGCCAGCAGGGACATAGATGAAAAACTGTTTTTT. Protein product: CASRDIDEKLFF.

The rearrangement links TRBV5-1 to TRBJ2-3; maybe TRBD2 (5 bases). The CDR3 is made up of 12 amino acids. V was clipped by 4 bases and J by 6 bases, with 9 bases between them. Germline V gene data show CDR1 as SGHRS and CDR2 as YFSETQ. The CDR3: CASSPTGDTQYF. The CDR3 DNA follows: TGCGCCAGCAGCCCGACGGGGGATACGCAGTATTTT. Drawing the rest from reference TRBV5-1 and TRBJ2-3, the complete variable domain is KAGVTQTPRYLIKTRGQQVTLSCSPISGHRSVSWYQQTPGQGLQFLFEYFSETQRNKGNFPGRFSGRQFSNSRSEMNVSTLELGDSALYLCASSPTGDTQYFGPGTRLTVL.

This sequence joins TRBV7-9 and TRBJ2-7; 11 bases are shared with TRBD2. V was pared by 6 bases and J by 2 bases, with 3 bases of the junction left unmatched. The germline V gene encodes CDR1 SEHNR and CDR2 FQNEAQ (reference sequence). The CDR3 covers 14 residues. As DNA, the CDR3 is TGTGCCAGCAGTTTTAGCGGGGGGGCCTACGAGCAGTACTTC. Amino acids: CASSFSGGAYEQYF.

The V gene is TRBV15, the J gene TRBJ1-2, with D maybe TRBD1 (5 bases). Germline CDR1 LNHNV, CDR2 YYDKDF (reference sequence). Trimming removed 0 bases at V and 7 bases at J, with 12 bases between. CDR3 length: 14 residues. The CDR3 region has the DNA TGTGCCACCAGCAGAGATCGCAGGGCTCGTGGCTACACCTTC. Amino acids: CATSRDRRARGYTF.